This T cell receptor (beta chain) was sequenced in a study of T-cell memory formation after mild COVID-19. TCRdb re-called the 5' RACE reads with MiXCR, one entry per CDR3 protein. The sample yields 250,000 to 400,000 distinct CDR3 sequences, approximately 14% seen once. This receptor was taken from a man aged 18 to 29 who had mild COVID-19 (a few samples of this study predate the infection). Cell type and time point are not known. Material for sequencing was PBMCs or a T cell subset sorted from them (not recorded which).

CDR3 bases: TGTGCCATCAGTGAGTGGGTCAGCTCTGGAAACACCATATATTTT. Translation gives CAISEWVSSGNTIYF. J is TRBJ1-3 and V is TRBV10-3; D call uncertain. V was pared by 1 base and J by 0 bases, with 7 bases between. The V gene's germline CDR1 is ENHRY and CDR2 SYGVKD. The CDR3 has 15 residues.